Shown below are 10 T cell receptor beta chains from a single sample sequenced in a study of shared T cell receptors in the human thymus. Method: immunoSEQ multiplex PCR; TCRdb's copy keeps in-frame clones and lacks some. The table includes 700,000 or so clones, approximately 85% detected once. These data also featured in a second study, about human thymus T cells.

Sequenced sample: thymocytes. The receptors stem from a girl under three years old with a congenital heart defect.

About this clone itself: The sample holds other DNA sequences that translate to the same CDR3. The chain combines TRBV7-2 with TRBJ1-2; possible D gene TRBD1, 5 bases. Germline V lookup: CDR1 SGHTA, CDR2 FQGNSA. The CDR3 loop spans 13 amino acids. Trimming took off 3 bases at V and 2 bases at J, with 7 bases between the two ends. DNA of the CDR3: TGTGCCAGCAGCTTTGGGGGGAACTATGGCTACACCTTC. Encoded protein: CASSFGGNYGYTF. Full variable domain (missing parts from reference TRBV7-2 and TRBJ1-2): GAGVSQSPSNKVTEKGKDVELRCDPISGHTALYWYRQSLGQGLEFLIYFQGNSAPDKSGLPSDRFSAERTGGSVSTLTIQRTQQEDSAVYLCASSFGGNYGYTFGSGTRLTVV.

The V call is TRBV6-1, the J call TRBJ1-2, with D uncertain. Trimming took off 4 bases at V and 7 bases at J, with 7 bases between the two ends. Germline assignment: CDR1 MNHNS and CDR2 SASEGT. The CDR3 spans 11 residues. CDR3 sequence reads: CASSAGFGYTF. CDR3 in DNA: TGTGCCAGCAGTGCCGGGTTTGGCTACACCTTC.

V and J are TRBV4-1 and TRBJ1-2, with D unclear. The CDR3 is 18 amino acids. Germline lookup yields CDR1 MGHRA and CDR2 YSYEKL. Trimming shortened V by 0 bases and J by 4 bases, and 21 bases separated the two germline ends. For the CDR3, the DNA is TGCGCCAGCAGCCAAGATCCTAAAAACCGGGAGGCGCTCTATGGCTACACCTTC. Translated, it gives CASSQDPKNREALYGYTF.

The chain combines TRBV4-1 with TRBJ1-1; D remains ambiguous. Trimming pared 0 bases from V and 2 bases from J, leaving 7 bases between. This CDR3 is 14 amino acids long. The V gene's germline CDR1 is MGHRA and CDR2 YSYEKL. CDR3 sequence reads: CASSQDLSNTEAFF. CDR3 bases: TGCGCCAGCAGCCAAGATCTATCTAACACTGAAGCTTTCTTT.

The rearrangement links TRBV10-3 to TRBJ1-2, with a possible D match to TRBD1 (5 bases). This CDR3 has 18 residues. Germline V CDR1 and CDR2: ENHRY, SYGVKD. V was clipped by 0 bases and J by 3 bases, with 20 bases between them. The CDR3 DNA sequence: TGTGCCATCAGTGAGTCGCGGGACCTTGGAAGAACCGACTATGGCTACACCTTC. It translates to CAISESRDLGRTDYGYTF.

The chain recombines TRBV7-9 with TRBJ1-2; tentatively, D is TRBD1 (6 bases). Trimming stripped 3 bases from V and 0 bases from J, with 17 bases between. The germline V gene encodes CDR1 SEHNR and CDR2 FQNEAQ (reference sequence). The CDR3 length is 17 residues. The CDR3 nucleotides read TGTGCCAGCAGCTTCATTGGGGGGGCACAAACTAACTATGGCTACACCTTC. This translates into CASSFIGGAQTNYGYTF.

A few counts support this clone. The rearrangement uses TRBV5-1 and TRBJ1-2; 8 bases align to TRBD1. Germline CDR1 and CDR2: SGHRS and YFSETQ. With V trimmed by 4 bases and J by 4 bases, 21 bases remained unmatched. There are 19 residues in the CDR3. CDR3 nucleotide sequence: TGCGCCAGCAGCCTAAACTGGACAGGGACCGCCAGGGGTGGCTATGGCTACACCTTC. Translated: CASSLNWTGTARGGYGYTF. Complete variable domain (other parts from reference TRBV5-1 and TRBJ1-2): KAGVTQTPRYLIKTRGQQVTLSCSPISGHRSVSWYQQTPGQGLQFLFEYFSETQRNKGNFPGRFSGRQFSNSRSEMNVSTLELGDSALYLCASSLNWTGTARGGYGYTFGSGTRLTVV.

The chain is built from TRBV9 and TRBJ1-1; TRBD1 is a possible D gene (5 bases). CDR1 and CDR2 (germline): SGDLS, YYNGEE. Trimming pared 0 bases from V and 0 bases from J, leaving 15 bases between. The CDR3 is 17 amino acids. In DNA form, the CDR3 reads TGTGCCAGCAGCGTAGAGGTAGCAGGGCTGATGAACACTGAAGCTTTCTTT. Protein: CASSVEVAGLMNTEAFF.

The genes are TRBV6-1 and TRBJ2-3, with a weak D call TRBD2 (6 bases). The germline CDR1 and CDR2 sequences are MNHNS and SASEGT. The CDR3 covers 17 residues. The V gene lost 2 bases and the J gene lost 3 bases, with 18 bases spanning the gap. The CDR3 here is CASSERPSATETDTQYF. CDR3 DNA sequence: TGTGCCAGCAGTGAAAGGCCTAGCGCCACTGAAACAGATACGCAGTATTTT.

The rearrangement uses TRBV5-5 and TRBJ2-3; TRBD1 is a possible D gene (5 bases). Trimming pared 1 base from V and 2 bases from J, leaving 14 bases between. This CDR3 contains 16 residues. The germline V gene encodes CDR1 SGHKS and CDR2 YYEKEE (reference sequence). The CDR3 DNA sequence: TGTGCCAGCAGCTTGACCGACAGACGATACACAGATACGCAGTATTTT. It codes for CASSLTDRRYTDTQYF.